This is a list of T cell receptor beta chains from one sample in a study of yellow fever vaccine responses in identical twins. TCRdb called the RT-PCR reads again in MiXCR, with one record for every CDR3 protein. The table shows 4,500 to 5,500 distinct CDR3 sequences, with roughly 88% occurring only once. Source: T cells from blood (PBMCs), unsorted or a sorted subset (not recorded which), taken before or after yellow fever vaccination (not recorded which). These receptors all come from a woman aged 18-29 years who received the yellow fever vaccine. Each CDR3 is given with its conserved first and last residue. The D gene is left open where the match is weak. Some rows have no size entry. The others give once, few or many, or a class for an expanded clone.

TRBJ2-5,TRBV7-2,NA,once,TGTGCCAGCAGCTTAGTCGGCGGACGAACCCAAGAGACCCAGTACTTC,CASSLVGGRTQETQYF
TRBJ2-3,TRBV30,NA,NA,TGTGCCTGGAGTGTATCACGTCACAGCACAGATACGCAGTATTTT,CAWSVSRHSTDTQYF
TRBJ2-1,TRBV20-1,NA,NA,TGCAGTGCTAGAGATCGAACTGCCTACAATGAGCAGTTCTTC,CSARDRTAYNEQFF
TRBJ2-5,TRBV5-1,NA,few,TGCGCCAGCAGCTTCTCAGGGAGCCAAGAGACCCAGTACTTC,CASSFSGSQETQYF
TRBJ1-6,TRBV12-3/TRBV12-4,NA,NA,TGTGCCAGCAGTCAGTCAGAACCCTTTTATAATTCACCCCTCCACTTT,CASSQSEPFYNSPLHF
TRBJ2-7,TRBV4-1,NA,NA,TGCGCCAGCAGCCAAGCTCCAGGGCTAAGCTACGAGCAGTACTTC,CASSQAPGLSYEQYF
TRBJ2-1,TRBV28,NA,NA,TGTGCCAGCAGTTTGGTAAGGAATGAGCAGTTCTTC,CASSLVRNEQFF
TRBJ2-5,TRBV29-1,NA,once,TGCAGCGTAAACGGCCCGGATGGAGAGACCCAGTACTTC,CSVNGPDGETQYF
TRBJ1-3,TRBV2,NA,NA,TGTGCCAGCAGTGATCACGGTAGCTCTGGAAACACCATATATTTT,CASSDHGSSGNTIYF
TRBJ1-2,TRBV29-1,TRBD1,NA,TGCAGCGTTGAACTCCGGGACAGGGCCTATGGCTACACCTTC,CSVELRDRAYGYTF
TRBJ2-5,TRBV6-2/TRBV6-3,NA,NA,TGTGCCAGCAGTTATTCGGACTGGAAAGAGACCCAGTACTTC,CASSYSDWKETQYF
TRBJ1-2,TRBV12-3/TRBV12-4,NA,few,TGTGCCAGCAGTTTATTGGTGGTCTATGGCTACACCTTC,CASSLLVVYGYTF
TRBJ2-7,TRBV29-1,TRBD1,NA,TGCAGCGTTGAGAAAGGGGGCAGCTACGAGCAGTACTTC,CSVEKGGSYEQYF
TRBJ2-2,TRBV6-9,TRBD2,NA,TGTGCCAGCAGTTATAGCGGGAGGTGGGACACCGGGGAGCTGTTTTTT,CASSYSGRWDTGELFF
TRBJ1-4,TRBV18,NA,NA,TGTGCCAGCTCACCGGGCCGTCAGGATGAAAAACTGTTTTTT,CASSPGRQDEKLFF
TRBJ1-5,TRBV28,NA,NA,TGTGCCAGCAGATTGACAGGATCCGGGAGTCGCAATCAGCCCCAGCATTTT,CASRLTGSGSRNQPQHF
TRBJ2-3,TRBV10-3,NA,NA,TGTGCCATCACAGGCGGCGGCACAGATACGCAGTATTTT,CAITGGGTDTQYF
TRBJ2-7,TRBV27,NA,NA,TGTGCCAGCAGTTCGACAGCAACCTACGAGCAGTACTTC,CASSSTATYEQYF
TRBJ1-1,TRBV10-3,TRBD1,NA,TGTGCCATCAGTGAGATGAGGGGACAGGGGGACACTGAAGCTTTCTTT,CAISEMRGQGDTEAFF
TRBJ1-6,TRBV6-7,NA,NA,TGTGCCAGCAGTGGGCCAGGGGTACTCTGGATTAATTCACCCCTCCACTTT,CASSGPGVLWINSPLHF
TRBJ2-7,TRBV11-1,NA,NA,TGTGCCAGCAGCTTGCAACGAGATCGGAACGAGCAGTACTTC,CASSLQRDRNEQYF
TRBJ1-2,TRBV2,NA,NA,TGTGCCAGCACTCAAACAGGGCTCTATGGCTACACCTTC,CASTQTGLYGYTF
TRBJ2-5,TRBV4-2,TRBD2,NA,TGTGCCAGCAGCCGCGGACTAGCTGATAGGGAGACCCAGTACTTC,CASSRGLADRETQYF
TRBJ1-6,TRBV11-1,NA,NA,TGTGCCAGCAGTTCGACAGGCTCCTATAATTCACCCCTCCACTTT,CASSSTGSYNSPLHF
TRBJ2-5,TRBV12-3/TRBV12-4,NA,NA,TGTGCCAGCAGTCTCCTTCTCGGCCGGGAGACCCAGTACTTC,CASSLLLGRETQYF